The 8 T cell receptor beta chains reported below all come from one sample, sequenced in a study of Graves' ophthalmopathy and Graves' hyperthyroidism. Amplification from RNA transcripts yielded the TCR beta CDR3 regions. Scientists carried out first-round RT-PCR using HTBI primers and then a second-round multiplex PCR. MiXCR, applied by TCRdb to the multiplex PCR reads, yields one record per CDR3 protein. The table has approximately 700,000 distinct CDR3 sequences, roughly two fifths seen once. The sample was peripheral blood. These receptors came from an adult man with Graves' ophthalmopathy.

This chain uses TRBV7-9 with TRBJ1-4, with D perhaps matching TRBD1 (6 bases). Germline V lookup: CDR1 SEHNR, CDR2 FQNEAQ (reference sequence). This CDR3 region has 14 residues. V was pared by 5 bases and J by 11 bases, with 18 bases between. In DNA form, the CDR3 reads TGTGCCAGCAGCCCTTTCGGGGGGCCCGGGAAACTGTTTTTT. Amino acids: CASSPFGGPGKLFF.

This chain connects TRBV6-5 to TRBJ2-5, with 13 nucleotides matching TRBD2. J gave up 5 bases and V 0 bases, and 6 bases lay outside the gene matches. The CDR3 consists of 17 residues. Germline CDR1 and CDR2: MNHEY and SVGAGI. The CDR3 protein is CASSYSGLAGDVETQYF. The CDR3 region has the DNA TGTGCCAGCAGTTACTCAGGACTAGCGGGAGATGTGGAGACCCAGTACTTC.

The V gene is TRBV7-2, the J gene TRBJ2-1; D not resolved. CDR3 size: 16 residues. With 1 base removed from V and 4 bases from J, the gap between germline ends came to 14 bases. Germline CDR1 and CDR2: SGHTA and FQGNSA. DNA for the CDR3: TGTGCCAGCAGCTTAGGGGCTCGGACGGAATACAATGAGCAGTTCTTC. Its translation is CASSLGARTEYNEQFF.

About this clonotype itself: Given the absence of the conserved phenylalanine or tryptophan at the CDR3 end, a read error is likely. The J gene is TRBJ2-5, the V gene TRBV19, with D hard to call. The CDR3 length is 10 residues. The germline gives CDR1 LNHDA, CDR2 SQIVND (reference sequence). V was pared by 3 bases and J by 7 bases, with 3 bases between. The CDR3 DNA reads TGTGCCAGTAGTATCGGGACCCAGTACTTA. Protein: CASSIGTQYL.

This clonotype has at least ten counts. The chain has TRBV9 and TRBJ1-1; tentative D call: TRBD1 (5 bases). Trimming pared 3 bases from V and 1 base from J, leaving 10 bases between. This CDR3 spans 14 amino acids. Germline assignment: CDR1 SGDLS and CDR2 YYNGEE. The CDR3 nucleotides read TGTGCCAGCAGCGGCCAAGGACAGAACACTGAAGCTTTCTTT. This encodes CASSGQGQNTEAFF.

A single count supports this clonotype. J is TRBJ2-1 and V is TRBV12-3 or TRBV12-4, with 7 bases that match TRBD1. V lost 3 bases and J lost 9; bases outside the gene matches: 5. This CDR3 spans 13 amino acids. CDR3 in amino acids: CASSFLTGTEQFF. CDR3 in DNA: TGTGCCAGCAGTTTCCTGACAGGGACTGAGCAGTTCTTC.

The table lists this clonotype with many counts. This rearrangement joins TRBV7-8 to TRBJ2-7; 8 positions match TRBD2. V lost 0 bases to trimming and J lost 6 bases; unmatched junction nucleotides: 13. Germline-derived CDR1 and CDR2 are SGHVS and FQNEAQ. The CDR3 covers 17 residues. The CDR3 coding sequence is TGTGCCAGCAGCTTAGCCCGTCTATCGGGAGGGGACGGCGAGCAGTACTTC. Its translation is CASSLARLSGGDGEQYF.

Of note for this clonotype: A much bigger clone sits one base away, suggesting this may be a read error. This chain joins TRBV7-2 and TRBJ1-1, with D maybe TRBD1 (5 bases). Germline V gene sequence: CDR1 SGHTA, CDR2 FQGNSA. V was cut by 6 bases and J by 3 bases, with 20 bases left in between. CDR3 size: 16 residues. The CDR3 nucleotides read TGTGCCAGCAGTGAGATCTCCAGGGTACCCGACACTGAAGCTTTCTTT. This translates into CASSEISRVPDTEAFF.